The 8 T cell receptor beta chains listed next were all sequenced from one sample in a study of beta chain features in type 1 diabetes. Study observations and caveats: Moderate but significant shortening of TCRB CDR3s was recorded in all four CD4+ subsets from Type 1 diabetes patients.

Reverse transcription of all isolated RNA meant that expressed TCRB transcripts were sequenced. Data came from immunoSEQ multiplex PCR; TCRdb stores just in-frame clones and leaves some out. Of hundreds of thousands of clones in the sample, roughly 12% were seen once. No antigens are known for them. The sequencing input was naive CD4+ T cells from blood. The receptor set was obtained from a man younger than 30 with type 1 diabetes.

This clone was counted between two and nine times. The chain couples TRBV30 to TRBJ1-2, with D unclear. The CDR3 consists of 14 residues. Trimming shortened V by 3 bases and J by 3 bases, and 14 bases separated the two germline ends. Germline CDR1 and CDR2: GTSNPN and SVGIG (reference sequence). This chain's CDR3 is CAWRVVSPYYGYTF. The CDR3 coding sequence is TGTGCCTGGAGAGTAGTCAGCCCCTACTATGGCTACACCTTC.

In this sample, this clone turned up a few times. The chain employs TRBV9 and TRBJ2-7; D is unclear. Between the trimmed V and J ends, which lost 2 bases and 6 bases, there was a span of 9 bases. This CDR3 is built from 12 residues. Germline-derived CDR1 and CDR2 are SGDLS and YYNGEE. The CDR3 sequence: CASSVDGFEQYF. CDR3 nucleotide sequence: TGTGCCAGCAGCGTGGACGGGTTCGAGCAGTACTTC.

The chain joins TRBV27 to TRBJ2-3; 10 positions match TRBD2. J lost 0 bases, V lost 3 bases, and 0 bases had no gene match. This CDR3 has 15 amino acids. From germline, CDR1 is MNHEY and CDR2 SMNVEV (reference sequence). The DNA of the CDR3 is TGTGCCAGCAGTTTTAGCGGGGGGAGCACAGATACGCAGTATTTT. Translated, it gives CASSFSGGSTDTQYF.

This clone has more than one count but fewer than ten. The CDR3 nucleotides read TGTGCCGGTCAATCCGACAGGGGGCTGAAGAAGGGGAACACTGAAGCTTTCTTT. The encoded protein is CAGQSDRGLKKGNTEAFF. V gene TRBV28 combines with J gene TRBJ1-1, with TRBD1 matching over 10 bases. V lost 11 bases to trimming and J lost 1 base; unmatched junction nucleotides: 19. From germline, CDR1 is MDHEN and CDR2 SYDVKM. CDR3 length equals 18 residues. The whole variable domain, remainder taken from reference TRBV28 and TRBJ1-1, is DVKVTQSSRYLVKRTGEKVFLECVQDMDHENMFWYRQDPGLGLRLIYFSYDVKMKEKGDIPEGYSVSREKKERFSLILESASTNQTSMYLCAGQSDRGLKKGNTEAFFGQGTRLTVV.

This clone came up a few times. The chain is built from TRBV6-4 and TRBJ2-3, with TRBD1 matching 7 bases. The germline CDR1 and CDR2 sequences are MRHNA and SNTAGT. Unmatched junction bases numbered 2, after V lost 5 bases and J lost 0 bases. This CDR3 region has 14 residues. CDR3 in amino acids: CASSWTGSTDTQYF. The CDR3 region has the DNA TGTGCCAGCAGTTGGACAGGAAGCACAGATACGCAGTATTTT.

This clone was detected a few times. The CDR3 spells CASSPGTDNSPLHF. DNA for the CDR3: TGTGCCAGCTCACCCGGGACAGATAATTCACCCCTCCACTTT. The chain links TRBV18 to TRBJ1-6; 7 bases line up with TRBD1. V shed 3 bases, J shed 5 bases, and the junction held 1 base outside the gene matches. The CDR3 length is 14 residues. The V gene's germline CDR1 is KGHSH and CDR2 LQKENI.

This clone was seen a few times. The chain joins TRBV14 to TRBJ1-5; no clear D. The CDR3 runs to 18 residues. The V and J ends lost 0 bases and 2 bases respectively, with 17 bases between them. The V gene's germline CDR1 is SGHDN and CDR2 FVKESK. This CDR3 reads CASSQELYRPRGNQPQHF. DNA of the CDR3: TGTGCCAGCAGCCAAGAATTATATCGGCCACGAGGCAATCAGCCCCAGCATTTT.

CDR3 sequence reads: CASSFEPQWDRVNTGELFF. CDR3 in DNA: TGTGCCAGCAGCTTTGAGCCTCAATGGGACAGGGTGAACACCGGGGAGCTGTTTTTT. The rearrangement links TRBV7-9 to TRBJ2-2; 9 positions agree with TRBD1. The length of the CDR3 is 19 residues. Germline V gives CDR1 SEHNR, CDR2 FQNEAQ (reference sequence). The V and J ends lost 3 bases and 1 base, in that order; junction bases with no gene match: 12.